These T cell receptor beta chains were read from a single sample in a study of cytomegalovirus exposure and HLA in healthy donors. The table came from immunoSEQ multiplex PCR; TCRdb's copy has only in-frame clones and leaves some out. The table has about 100,000 clones, around three quarters seen once; the top ten hold approximately 5.3%. The sample taken for sequencing was PBMCs. These receptors all come from a woman between 18 and 29 years old in good health and CMV-seropositive. CDR3s include the opening cysteine and the closing phenylalanine or tryptophan. The D gene is left open where the match is weak. Where a row states a size, it is once, few, many or the class of an expanded clone; other rows omit it.

j_call d_call clone_size v_call cdr3_nt cdr3_aa
TRBJ1-1 TRBD1 . TRBV5-1 TGCGCCAGCAGCCCCCTGACAGGGGGCCCTGAAGCTTTCTTT CASSPLTGGPEAFF
TRBJ2-1 . . TRBV28 TGTGCAACCCGAATAGATATCAATGAGCAGTTCTTC CATRIDINEQFF
TRBJ1-1 TRBD1 few TRBV6-5 TGTGCCAGCATAGCACAGGGGCCGATTACTGAAGCTTTCTTT CASIAQGPITEAFF
TRBJ1-5 . . TRBV27 TGTGCCAGCAGTAACGGACTGGACGATCAGCTCCAGCATTTT CASSNGLDDQLQHF
TRBJ2-1 . once TRBV18 TGTGCCAGCTCACCACCCGGGAGCTCCTACAATGAGCAGTTCTTC CASSPPGSSYNEQFF
TRBJ1-2 . . TRBV6-1 TGTGCCAGCAATCTACAGGTGATCTATGGCTACACCTTC CASNLQVIYGYTF
TRBJ2-1 TRBD1 . TRBV6-5 TGTGCCAGCAAAAGGGACAGGGGGACCTACAATGAGCAGTTCTTC CASKRDRGTYNEQFF
TRBJ1-2 TRBD1 . TRBV11-2 TGTGCCAGCAGCCGAGGACAGGGGGACGGCTACACCTTC CASSRGQGDGYTF
TRBJ1-1 . . TRBV28 TGTGCCAGCAGCCTTAACTGGCCACAGGGAGGGACTGAAGCTTTCTTT CASSLNWPQGGTEAFF
TRBJ2-1 . few TRBV6-6 TGTGCCAGCGGGGGGTCGCAGTACAATGAGCAGTTCTTC CASGGSQYNEQFF